The clone carrying this TCR beta chain was seen a few times. The target antigen is unknown. The germline CDR1 and CDR2 sequences are MNHEY and SVGAGI. This CDR3 spans 15 amino acids. Trimming cost V 1 base and J 4 bases, with 13 bases left between them. The sample comes from a study of Graves' ophthalmopathy and Graves' hyperthyroidism. Findings and limits, study-wide: Discrimination between ophthalmopathy and stable hyperthyroidism by a 13-signature model showed 87.88% sensitivity and 70% to 82% specificity. Progression of ophthalmopathy was predicted by the model with around 68% sensitivity and just over 72% specificity.

RNA transcripts were the template, and TCR beta CDR3 regions were amplified from them. HTBI primers served in a first-round RT-PCR, which a second-round multiplex PCR followed. Via MiXCR, TCRdb re-called the multiplex PCR reads, giving one row per CDR3 protein. The sample contains 560,000 or so distinct CDR3 sequences, about 35% of which appear only once. The sequence was collected from an adult man with Graves' hyperthyroidism. The rearrangement links TRBV6-5 to TRBJ1-2; D possibly corresponds to TRBD1 (6 bases). The specimen sequenced was peripheral blood or thyroid tissue (not recorded which). The CDR3 is CASSYLGGSSYGYTF. Here the CDR3 DNA reads TGTGCCAGCAGTTACTTGGGGGGCTCGTCCTATGGCTACACCTTC.